The 11 T cell receptor beta chains below all came from one sample that was sequenced in a study of T cell responses to AZD1222 COVID-19 vaccine (dated by TCRdb to the early 2020s). The label giving this sample's time point can be read as: about 28 days (+/-7) after the second vaccine dose. The library was produced with the immunoSEQ multiplex PCR assay. TCRdb provides this immuneACCESS table in a form limited to in-frame rearrangements. Some clones are lacking; in checked studies, under half of them reflect an unresolved V gene, and why the rest are absent is not known. The sample contains around 150,000 clones, more than 85% of them found a single time. Approximately 3.5% of the sample is taken by the ten largest. The specimen comprised peripheral blood, sampled 28 days after the second AZD1222 dose. The receptors derive from an adult who received the AZD1222 COVID-19 vaccine.

The chain employs TRBV30 and TRBJ2-7; 7 bases line up with TRBD1. This CDR3 has 13 residues. V lost 1 base to trimming and J lost 6 bases; unmatched junction nucleotides: 6. Germline V gives CDR1 GTSNPN, CDR2 SVGIG (reference sequence). This CDR3 is CAWSAKQGSEQYF. CDR3 nucleotide sequence: TGTGCCTGGAGTGCGAAACAGGGGTCCGAGCAGTACTTC.

CDR3 nucleotides: TGTGCCAGCAGAGAGACTAGCGGGGATGTTGAGCAGTTCTTC. Protein product: CASRETSGDVEQFF. The chain joins TRBV11-3 to TRBJ2-1, with 11 nucleotides matching TRBD2. Per germline, CDR1 SGHNT and CDR2 YENEEA. The trim removed 6 bases at V and 9 bases at J, leaving 7 bases unmatched. CDR3 size: 14 residues. Full variable domain (missing parts from reference TRBV11-3 and TRBJ2-1): EAGVVQSPRYKIIEKKQPVAFWCNPISGHNTLYWYLQNLGQGPELLIRYENEEAVDDSQLPKDRFSAERLKGVDSTLKIQPAELGDSAVYLCASRETSGDVEQFFGPGTRLTVL.

The chain combines TRBV28 with TRBJ1-1; D not certain. The CDR3 consists of 14 residues. Germline V gives CDR1 MDHEN, CDR2 SYDVKM. Deletions cut 4 bases from V and 5 bases from J, with 14 bases between. CDR3 nucleotide sequence: TGTGCCAGCAGTTCCGGTGGGGAGAGGACTGAAGCTTTCTTT. As protein: CASSSGGERTEAFF.

V and J are TRBV11-2 and TRBJ2-3; D is unresolved. This CDR3 region has 16 residues. V was shortened by 1 base and J by 1 base, with 12 bases between the two germline ends. Germline V gene lookup returns CDR1 SGHAT and CDR2 FQNNGV. The CDR3 is CASSLGGSTRTDTQYF. The CDR3 nucleotides are TGTGCCAGCAGCTTAGGCGGTTCGACCCGCACAGATACGCAGTATTTT.

The chain couples TRBV28 to TRBJ1-3, with D hard to call. This CDR3 spans 15 amino acids. Between the trimmed V and J ends, which lost 6 bases and 2 bases, there was a span of 14 bases. In germline, CDR1 is MDHEN, CDR2 SYDVKM. CDR3 sequence: CASRFDIPAGNTIYF. For the CDR3, the DNA is TGTGCCAGCAGATTCGACATCCCGGCTGGAAACACCATATATTTT.

This rearrangement joins TRBV24-1 to TRBJ2-7; D tentatively fits TRBD1 or TRBD2 (5 bases each). The CDR3 is 14 amino acids. V was clipped by 3 bases and J by 1 base, with 9 bases between them. The germline V gene encodes CDR1 KGHDR and CDR2 SFDVKD. In DNA, the CDR3 is TGTGCCACCAGTGATGCCAGGGAGTCCTACGAGCAGTACTTC. The encoded protein is CATSDARESYEQYF.

The V gene is TRBV28, the J gene TRBJ1-2; D is undetermined. V was cut by 3 bases and J by 3 bases, with 11 bases left in between. The V gene's germline CDR1 is MDHEN and CDR2 SYDVKM. The CDR3 sequence is 14 residues long. The CDR3 nucleotides read TGTGCCAGCAGTTTTAGGACGGTACACTATGGCTACACCTTC. It yields the protein CASSFRTVHYGYTF.

The chain links TRBV27 to TRBJ2-1, with D possibly TRBD1 on 6 matching bases. CDR1 is MNHEY and CDR2 is SMNVEV in the germline V gene (reference sequence). The CDR3 has 15 amino acids. V was cut by 6 bases and J by 2 bases, with 14 bases left in between. The CDR3 nucleotides are TGTGCCAGCAGGTTCACAGGGCGCCCCTACAATGAGCAGTTCTTC. Protein product: CASRFTGRPYNEQFF.

The V gene is TRBV19, the J gene TRBJ2-2; 8 positions match TRBD1. This CDR3 region has 13 residues. After removal of 5 bases from V and 10 bases from J, the junction contained 6 bases not matched to a gene. CDR1 LNHDA and CDR2 SQIVND come from the germline V gene (reference sequence). CDR3 sequence reads: CASSLQGAVELFF. The CDR3 DNA follows: TGTGCCAGTAGTCTCCAGGGGGCGGTGGAGCTGTTTTTT.

This clone turned up a few times. This chain links TRBV5-4 with TRBJ2-2, with 16 bases aligning to TRBD2. Unmatched junction bases numbered 4, after V lost 4 bases and J lost 7 bases. This CDR3 comprises 16 residues. CDR1 is SGHNT and CDR2 is YYREEE in the germline V gene (reference sequence). The CDR3 here is CASSLGTSGRVGELFF. The CDR3 DNA follows: TGTGCCAGCAGCCTTGGGACTAGCGGGAGGGTCGGGGAGCTGTTTTTT.

The V and J genes are TRBV6-5 and TRBJ2-7, with D unclear. CDR1 MNHEY and CDR2 SVGAGI come from the germline V gene. CDR3 length: 14 residues. Deletions cut 6 bases from V and 0 bases from J, with 12 bases between. The CDR3, as DNA: TGTGCCAGCAGCCAACGAACGAGCTCCTACGAGCAGTACTTC. Amino acids: CASSQRTSSYEQYF.